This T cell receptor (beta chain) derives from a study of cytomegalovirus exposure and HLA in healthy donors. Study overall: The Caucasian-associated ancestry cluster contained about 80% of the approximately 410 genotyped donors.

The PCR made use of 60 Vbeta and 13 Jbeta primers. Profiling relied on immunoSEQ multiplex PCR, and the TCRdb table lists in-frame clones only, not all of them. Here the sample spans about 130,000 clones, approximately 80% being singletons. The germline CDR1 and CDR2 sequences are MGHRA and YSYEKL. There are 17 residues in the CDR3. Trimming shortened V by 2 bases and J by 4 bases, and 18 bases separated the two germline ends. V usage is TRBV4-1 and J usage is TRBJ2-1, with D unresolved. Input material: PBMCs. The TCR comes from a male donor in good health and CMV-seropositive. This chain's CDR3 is CASSQPVAQAQYNEQFF. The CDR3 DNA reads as TGCGCCAGCAGCCAACCCGTCGCGCAGGCCCAATACAATGAGCAGTTCTTC.